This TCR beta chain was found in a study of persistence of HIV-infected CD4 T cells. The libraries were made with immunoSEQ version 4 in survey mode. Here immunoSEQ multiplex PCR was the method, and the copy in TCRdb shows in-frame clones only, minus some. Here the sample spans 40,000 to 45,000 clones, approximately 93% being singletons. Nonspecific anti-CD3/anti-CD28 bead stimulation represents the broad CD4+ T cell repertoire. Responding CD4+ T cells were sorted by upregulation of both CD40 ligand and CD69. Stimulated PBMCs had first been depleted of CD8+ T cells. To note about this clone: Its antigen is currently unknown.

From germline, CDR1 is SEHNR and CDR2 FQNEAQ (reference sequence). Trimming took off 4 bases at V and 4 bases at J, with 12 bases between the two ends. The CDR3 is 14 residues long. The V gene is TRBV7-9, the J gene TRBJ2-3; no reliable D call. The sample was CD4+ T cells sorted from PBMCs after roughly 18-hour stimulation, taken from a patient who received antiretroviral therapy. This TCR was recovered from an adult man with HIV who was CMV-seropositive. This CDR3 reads CASSSNRASDTQYF. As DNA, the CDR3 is TGTGCCAGCAGCTCCAATCGGGCCTCAGATACGCAGTATTTT.